Sequencing of this TCR beta chain was carried out in a study of T cells in Graves' hyperthyroidism and ophthalmopathy. CDR1 and CDR2 from the germline V gene are SQVTM and ANQGSEA. The CDR3 has 10 amino acids. Researchers took RNA transcripts and amplified the TCR beta CDR3 regions from them. RT-PCR in the first round (using the HTBI primer set) targeted the TCR CDR3. TCRdb recomputed calls from the multiplex PCR reads with MiXCR, one row per CDR3 protein. The data hold approximately 690,000 distinct CDR3 sequences, with under 25% observed a single time. Remarks on this clonotype: Its antigen is unidentified. A junction boundary mismatches the germline segment, possibly from a read error.

Study conclusions and caveats: Prediction of ophthalmopathy progression came a median around 7.1 months pre-onset.

The receptor's source is a man aged 25 to 45 with Graves' ophthalmopathy. Sequenced: blood. This chain connects TRBV29-1 to TRBJ2-5; no reliable D call. CDR3 sequence: CSVLQGTQYF. The CDR3 nucleotides are TGCAGCGTCCTACAAGGGACCCAGTACTTC.